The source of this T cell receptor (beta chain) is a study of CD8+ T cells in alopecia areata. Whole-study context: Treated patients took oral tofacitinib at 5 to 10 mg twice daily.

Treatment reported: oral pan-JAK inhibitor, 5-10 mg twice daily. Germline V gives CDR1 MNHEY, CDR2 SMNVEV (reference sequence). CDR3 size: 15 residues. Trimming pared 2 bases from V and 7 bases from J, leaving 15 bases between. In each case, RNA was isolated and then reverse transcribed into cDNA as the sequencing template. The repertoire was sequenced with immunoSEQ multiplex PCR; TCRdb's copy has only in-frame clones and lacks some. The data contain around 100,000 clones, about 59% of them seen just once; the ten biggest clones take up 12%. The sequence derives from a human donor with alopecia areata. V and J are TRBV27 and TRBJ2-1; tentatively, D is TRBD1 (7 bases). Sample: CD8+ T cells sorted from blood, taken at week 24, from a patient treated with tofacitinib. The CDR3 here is CASSLGAGGWNEQFF. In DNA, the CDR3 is TGTGCCAGCAGTTTAGGGGCAGGGGGGTGGAATGAGCAGTTCTTC.